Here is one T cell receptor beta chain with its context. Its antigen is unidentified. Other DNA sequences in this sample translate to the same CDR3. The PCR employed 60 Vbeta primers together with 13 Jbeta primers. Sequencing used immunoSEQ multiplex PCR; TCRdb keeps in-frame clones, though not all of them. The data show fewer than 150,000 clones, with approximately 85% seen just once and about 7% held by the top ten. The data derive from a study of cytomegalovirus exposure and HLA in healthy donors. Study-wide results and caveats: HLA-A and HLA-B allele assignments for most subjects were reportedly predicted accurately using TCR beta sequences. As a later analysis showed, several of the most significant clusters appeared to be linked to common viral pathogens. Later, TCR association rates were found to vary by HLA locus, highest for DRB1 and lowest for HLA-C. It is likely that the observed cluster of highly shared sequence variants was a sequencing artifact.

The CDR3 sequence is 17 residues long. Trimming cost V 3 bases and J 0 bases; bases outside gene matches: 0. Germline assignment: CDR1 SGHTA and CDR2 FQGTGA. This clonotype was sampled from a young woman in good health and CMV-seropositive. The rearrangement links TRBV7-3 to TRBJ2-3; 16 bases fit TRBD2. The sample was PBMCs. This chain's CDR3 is CASSLGLAGGSTDTQYF. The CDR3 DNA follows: TGTGCCAGCAGCTTGGGACTAGCGGGGGGGAGCACAGATACGCAGTATTTT.